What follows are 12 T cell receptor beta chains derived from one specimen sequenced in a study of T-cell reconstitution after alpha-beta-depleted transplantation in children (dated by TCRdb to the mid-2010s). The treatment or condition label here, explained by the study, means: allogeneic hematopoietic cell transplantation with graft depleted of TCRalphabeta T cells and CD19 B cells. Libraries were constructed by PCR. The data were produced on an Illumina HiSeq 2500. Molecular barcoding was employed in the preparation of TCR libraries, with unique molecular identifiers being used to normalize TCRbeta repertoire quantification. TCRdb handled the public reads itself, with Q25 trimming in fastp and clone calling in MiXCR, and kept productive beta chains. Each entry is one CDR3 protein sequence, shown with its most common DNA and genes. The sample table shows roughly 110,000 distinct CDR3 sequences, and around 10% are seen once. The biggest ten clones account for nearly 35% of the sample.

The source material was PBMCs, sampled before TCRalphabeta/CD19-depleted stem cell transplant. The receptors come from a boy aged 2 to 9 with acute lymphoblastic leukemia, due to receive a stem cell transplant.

CDR3 DNA: TGCGCCAGCAGCTACCTCGCGGGGGGTGGCTCCTACAATGAGCAGTTCTTC. This sequence encodes CASSYLAGGGSYNEQFF. The rearrangement links TRBV5-1 to TRBJ2-1; 8 bases map to TRBD2. Trimming removed 3 bases from V and 0 bases from J; junction bases left unmatched: 8. This CDR3 contains 17 residues. Germline V gene data show CDR1 as SGHRS and CDR2 as YFSETQ.

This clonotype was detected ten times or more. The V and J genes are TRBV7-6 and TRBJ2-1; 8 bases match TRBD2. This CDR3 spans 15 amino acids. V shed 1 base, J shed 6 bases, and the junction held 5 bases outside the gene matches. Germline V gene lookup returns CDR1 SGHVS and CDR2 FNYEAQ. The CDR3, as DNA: TGTGCCAGCAGCTTAGTACGGGAGGGGTTCAATGAGCAGTTCTTC. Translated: CASSLVREGFNEQFF.

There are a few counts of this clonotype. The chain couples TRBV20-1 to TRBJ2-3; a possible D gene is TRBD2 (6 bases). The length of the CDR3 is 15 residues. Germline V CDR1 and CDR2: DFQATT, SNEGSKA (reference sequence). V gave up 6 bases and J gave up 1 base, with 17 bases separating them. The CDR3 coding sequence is TGCAGTGCCACGGGGCGGGGTAGGGGCACAGATACGCAGTATTTT. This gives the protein CSATGRGRGTDTQYF.

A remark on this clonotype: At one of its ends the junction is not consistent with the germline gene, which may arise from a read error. The CDR3 spells CASKPATNEKLFF. The CDR3 DNA reads TGTGCCAGCAAACCTGCAACTAATGAGAAACTGTTTTTT. V and J are TRBV7-9 and TRBJ1-4; D gene uncertain. This CDR3 contains 13 residues. Looked up from germline, CDR1 is SEHNR and CDR2 is FQNEAQ (reference sequence).

The CDR3 region is CASSLVEGIYGYTF. The CDR3 DNA follows: TGTGCCAGCAGCTTAGTTGAGGGGATCTATGGCTACACCTTC. The chain is built from TRBV7-9 and TRBJ1-2; a weak D match, TRBD1 (5 bases). Trimming removed 1 base at V and 4 bases at J, with 10 bases between. Germline lookup yields CDR1 SEHNR and CDR2 FQNEAQ (reference sequence). The CDR3 contains 14 residues.

CDR3 sequence (DNA): TGTGCCAGCAGCCAAGATCTCAGATTGGAGACCCAGTACTTC. Translating gives CASSQDLRLETQYF. V and J are TRBV14 and TRBJ2-5; unclear D gene. The CDR3 extends over 14 amino acids. In germline, CDR1 is SGHDN, CDR2 FVKESK. V was shortened by 0 bases and J by 5 bases, with 10 bases between the two germline ends. Looking up the rest from reference TRBV14 and TRBJ2-5 gives the full variable domain: EAGVTQFPSHSVIEKGQTVTLRCDPISGHDNLYWYRRVMGKEIKFLLHFVKESKQDESGMPNNRFLAERTGGTYSTLKVQPAELEDSGVYFCASSQDLRLETQYFGPGTRLLVL.

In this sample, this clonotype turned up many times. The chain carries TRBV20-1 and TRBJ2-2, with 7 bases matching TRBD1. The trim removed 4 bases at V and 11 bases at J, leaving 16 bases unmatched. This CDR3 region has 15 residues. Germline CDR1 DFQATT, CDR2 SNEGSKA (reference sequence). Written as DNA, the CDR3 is TGCAGTGCTAAAGACAGGGAGTCATCCAGAATCGAGCTGTTTTTT. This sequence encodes CSAKDRESSRIELFF.

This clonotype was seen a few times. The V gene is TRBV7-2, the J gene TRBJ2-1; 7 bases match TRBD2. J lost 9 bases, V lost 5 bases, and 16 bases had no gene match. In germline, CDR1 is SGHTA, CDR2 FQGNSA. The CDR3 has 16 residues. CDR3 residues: CASSPKLGTIEVEQFF. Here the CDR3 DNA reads TGTGCCAGCAGCCCCAAGTTGGGGACTATAGAGGTTGAGCAGTTCTTC. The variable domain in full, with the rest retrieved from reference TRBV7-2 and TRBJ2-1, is GAGVSQSPSNKVTEKGKDVELRCDPISGHTALYWYRQSLGQGLEFLIYFQGNSAPDKSGLPSDRFSAERTGGSVSTLTIQRTQQEDSAVYLCASSPKLGTIEVEQFFGPGTRLTVL.

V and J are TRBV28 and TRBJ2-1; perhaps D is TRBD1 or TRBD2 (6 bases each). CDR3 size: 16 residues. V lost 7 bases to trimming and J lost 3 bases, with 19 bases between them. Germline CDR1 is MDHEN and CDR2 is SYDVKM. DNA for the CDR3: TGTGCCAGCAAACTGACAAGGGGGGAGAGCTACAATGAGCAGTTCTTC. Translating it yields CASKLTRGESYNEQFF.

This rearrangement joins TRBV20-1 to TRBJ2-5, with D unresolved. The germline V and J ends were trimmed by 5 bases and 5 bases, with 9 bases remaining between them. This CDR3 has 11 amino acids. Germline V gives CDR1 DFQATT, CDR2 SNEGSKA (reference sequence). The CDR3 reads CSALEVETQYF. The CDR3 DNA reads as TGCAGTGCTCTAGAAGTGGAGACCCAGTACTTC.

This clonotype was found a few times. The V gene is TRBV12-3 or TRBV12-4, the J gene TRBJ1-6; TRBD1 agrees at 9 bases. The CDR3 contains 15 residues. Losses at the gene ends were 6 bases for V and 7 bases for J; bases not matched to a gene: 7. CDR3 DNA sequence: TGTGCCAGCAGACTTGGACAGGGGTGGAATTCACCCCTCCACTTT. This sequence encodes CASRLGQGWNSPLHF.

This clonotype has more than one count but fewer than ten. The chain's CDR3 is CASSKVWAGHSSNQPQHF. The CDR3 region has the DNA TGTGCCAGCAGCAAAGTGTGGGCGGGACACTCTAGCAATCAGCCCCAGCATTTT. This chain uses TRBV21-1 with TRBJ1-5; TRBD1 was called by the table and not checked on the DNA. TRBV21-1 is assigned pseudogene status. CDR3 length: 18 amino acids.